These 26 T cell receptor beta chains were sequenced from one sample in a study of CD8 T cells in Susac syndrome. Random hexamers primed reverse transcription of about 0.5 to 1 ug RNA. TCRdb processed the immunoSEQ multiplex PCR reads anew with MiXCR; each CDR3 protein has one entry. This table has approximately 110,000 distinct CDR3 sequences, 90% to 95% appearing once. Specimen: CD4+ T cells from PBMCs. All receptors come from a human donor in good health.

The V and J genes are TRBV9 and TRBJ1-3; D gene uncertain. V was cut by 4 bases and J by 9 bases, with 11 bases left in between. Germline CDR1 SGDLS, CDR2 YYNGEE. This CDR3 contains 12 residues. The CDR3 protein is CASSPSVGTIYF. For the CDR3, the DNA is TGTGCCAGCAGCCCCTCCGTGGGCACCATATATTTT.

J is TRBJ1-1 and V is TRBV20-1; possibly TRBD1 for D (5 bases). V was pared by 7 bases and J by 4 bases, with 16 bases between. Germline CDR1 DFQATT, CDR2 SNEGSKA (reference sequence). CDR3 length: 13 residues. The CDR3 sequence: CSGFRDGGTEAFF. The CDR3 bases are TGCAGTGGGTTTAGGGACGGGGGCACTGAAGCTTTCTTT.

V is TRBV14 and J is TRBJ2-2, with 11 nucleotides matching TRBD2. Germline V gene sequence: CDR1 SGHDN, CDR2 FVKESK. The CDR3 length is 18 residues. J lost 7 bases, V lost 1 base, and 11 bases had no gene match. The CDR3 DNA follows: TGTGCCAGCAGCCAAGTAGCGGGAGGGCCTGAACTGAACGGGGAGCTGTTTTTT. Its translation is CASSQVAGGPELNGELFF.

The chain has TRBV20-1 and TRBJ2-1, with D possibly matching TRBD2 (5 bases). The CDR3 totals 13 residues. Germline V CDR1 and CDR2: DFQATT, SNEGSKA (reference sequence). The V and J ends lost 4 bases and 6 bases respectively, with 13 bases between them. The CDR3 loop is CSAKSGVTNEQFF. CDR3 nucleotide sequence: TGCAGTGCTAAAAGCGGCGTCACCAATGAGCAGTTCTTC.

This clonotype was recorded once. V is TRBV29-1 and J is TRBJ2-6; TRBD1 matches 10 bases. The CDR3 is 17 residues long. Looked up from germline, CDR1 is SQVTM and CDR2 is ANQGSEA. V was pared by 3 bases and J by 2 bases, with 7 bases of the junction left unmatched. The CDR3 loop reads CSVDGDRGSTGANVLTF. Here the CDR3 DNA reads TGCAGCGTTGACGGGGACAGGGGTTCAACTGGGGCCAACGTCCTGACTTTC.

This clonotype occurred once. The V and J genes are TRBV14 and TRBJ2-7; D not certain. The germline gives CDR1 SGHDN, CDR2 FVKESK. The CDR3 is 12 amino acids. The germline V and J ends were trimmed by 2 bases and 5 bases, with 7 bases remaining between them. Here the CDR3 DNA reads TGTGCCAGCAGCCAATTCAATCACGAGCAGTACTTC. Amino acids: CASSQFNHEQYF.

The chain couples TRBV30 to TRBJ1-5, with a tentative D call TRBD1 (5 bases). Germline CDR1 is GTSNPN and CDR2 is SVGIG (reference sequence). The CDR3 totals 13 residues. Trimming took 6 bases from V and 4 from J, leaving 13 bases between them. CDR3 sequence (DNA): TGTGCCTGTGCGGTCGGGGGGAATCAGCCCCAGCATTTT. Its protein is CACAVGGNQPQHF.

This clonotype was seen a handful of times. This chain links TRBV7-9 with TRBJ1-1, with 7 bases aligning to TRBD1. J gave up 3 bases and V 4 bases, and 2 bases lay outside the gene matches. The germline V gene has CDR1 SEHNR and CDR2 FQNEAQ (reference sequence). The CDR3 extends over 13 amino acids. The CDR3, as DNA: TGTGCCAGCAGCTCTGACAGGGACACTGAAGCTTTCTTT. Translation gives CASSSDRDTEAFF.

The chain employs TRBV12-3 or TRBV12-4 and TRBJ1-2; perhaps TRBD1 as D (5 bases). V was clipped by 2 bases and J by 0 bases, with 16 bases between them. The CDR3 totals 17 residues. The chain's CDR3 is CASSLLGRQGSNYGYTF. CDR3 coding DNA: TGTGCCAGCAGTTTACTTGGGCGCCAGGGATCTAACTATGGCTACACCTTC.

The V and J genes are TRBV15 and TRBJ1-3; D unresolved. CDR1 LNHNV and CDR2 YYDKDF come from the germline V gene (reference sequence). CDR3 length equals 13 residues. Deletions cut 0 bases from V and 4 bases from J, with 4 bases between. CDR3 residues: CATSRDMGNTIYF. The DNA for the CDR3 is TGTGCCACCAGCAGAGATATGGGAAACACCATATATTTT.

This clonotype appeared a single time. The chain uses TRBV20-1 and TRBJ2-2, with D perhaps matching TRBD1 or TRBD2 (6 bases each). Germline assignment: CDR1 DFQATT and CDR2 SNEGSKA (reference sequence). The CDR3 extends over 13 amino acids. Trimming took 4 bases from V and 5 from J, leaving 11 bases between them. The CDR3 bases are TGCAGTGCTAAGAGGGGGGTAACCGGGGAGCTGTTTTTT. It codes for CSAKRGVTGELFF.

The chain is built from TRBV7-9 and TRBJ2-6, with D tentatively TRBD2 (5 bases). The CDR3 runs 15 residues. Trimming pared 4 bases from V and 0 bases from J, leaving 7 bases between. Germline V gives CDR1 SEHNR, CDR2 FQNEAQ (reference sequence). The CDR3 DNA reads as TGTGCCAGCAGCTCGGGATACTCTGGGGCCAACGTCCTGACTTTC. Its protein is CASSSGYSGANVLTF.

Here the CDR3 reads CASSRDGGAGADTQYF. The CDR3 DNA reads TGTGCCAGCAGCCGTGACGGGGGTGCCGGGGCAGATACGCAGTATTTT. The chain links TRBV7-2 to TRBJ2-3; D is perhaps TRBD2 (6 bases). CDR1 is SGHTA and CDR2 is FQGNSA in the germline V gene. The CDR3 is made up of 16 amino acids. V gave up 5 bases and J gave up 4 bases, with 19 bases separating them.

V is TRBV4-3 and J is TRBJ1-2; D call uncertain. This CDR3 is 16 amino acids long. Between the trimmed V and J ends, which lost 1 base and 5 bases, there was a span of 17 bases. Germline V CDR1 and CDR2: LGHNA, YSLEER. This CDR3 is CASSQVQGRNNYGYTF. The CDR3 DNA follows: TGCGCCAGCAGCCAAGTCCAAGGACGGAATAATTATGGCTACACCTTC.

J is TRBJ2-5 and V is TRBV20-1; 8 nucleotides agree with TRBD2. This CDR3 comprises 16 residues. V lost 4 bases and J lost 4; bases outside the gene matches: 14. Germline CDR1 and CDR2: DFQATT and SNEGSKA (reference sequence). The CDR3 loop is CSAISGLATGGETQYF. CDR3 in DNA: TGCAGTGCTATCAGTGGACTAGCAACGGGGGGAGAGACCCAGTACTTC.

This clonotype was picked up one time. This chain joins TRBV14 and TRBJ1-1; 9 nucleotides match TRBD1. The CDR3 consists of 13 residues. Trimming removed 1 base from V and 9 bases from J; junction bases left unmatched: 3. CDR1 is SGHDN and CDR2 is FVKESK in the germline V gene. CDR3 in amino acids: CASSQGDRDKAFF. For the CDR3, the DNA is TGTGCCAGCAGCCAAGGGGACAGGGATAAAGCTTTCTTT.

The chain uses TRBV20-1 and TRBJ2-7; TRBD2 is a possible D gene (6 bases). From germline, CDR1 is DFQATT and CDR2 SNEGSKA (reference sequence). The V and J ends lost 0 bases and 1 base respectively, with 7 bases between them. The CDR3 length is 13 residues. The CDR3 DNA reads TGCAGTGCTAGAGATGGGGGGTCCTACGAGCAGTACTTC. Translated: CSARDGGSYEQYF.

The chain links TRBV6-2 or TRBV6-3 to TRBJ2-7, with 8 bases fitting TRBD2. The ends lost 3 bases at V and 6 bases at J; junction bases unmatched: 16. In germline, CDR1 is MNHEY, CDR2 SVGEGT. The CDR3 is 17 residues long. The CDR3 is CASSYRPLSGRTGEQYF. CDR3 DNA: TGTGCCAGCAGTTATCGCCCTCTCAGCGGGAGAACTGGCGAGCAGTACTTC.

The chain employs TRBV24-1 and TRBJ2-2; no reliable D call. CDR1 and CDR2 from the germline V gene are KGHDR and SFDVKD. The V end was cut by 5 bases, the J end by 5 bases, with 8 bases between. The CDR3 is 13 amino acids. DNA for the CDR3: TGTGCCACCAGTGTCCCGAGTACCGGGGAGCTGTTTTTT. Protein: CATSVPSTGELFF.

The chain has TRBV2 and TRBJ2-1; the match to TRBD2 covers 9 bases. Looked up from germline, CDR1 is SNHLY and CDR2 is FYNNEI. The CDR3 extends over 15 amino acids. The junction had 5 bases not matched to a gene; V was cut back by 1 base and J by 7 bases. Here the CDR3 DNA reads TGTGCCAGCAGTGAAGGCGGGAGGGCCCTAAATGAGCAGTTCTTC. Protein sequence: CASSEGGRALNEQFF.

The chain joins TRBV20-1 to TRBJ2-7; 10 bases align to TRBD2. With 0 bases clipped from V and 5 bases from J, the junction kept 13 bases outside the gene matches. CDR3 length: 17 residues. CDR1 DFQATT and CDR2 SNEGSKA come from the germline V gene (reference sequence). The CDR3 region is CSARDRLAGVWSHEQYF. The DNA for the CDR3 is TGCAGTGCTAGAGATCGTCTAGCGGGAGTTTGGTCCCACGAGCAGTACTTC.

The J gene is TRBJ2-5, the V gene TRBV9; no clear D gene. The germline V gene encodes CDR1 SGDLS and CDR2 YYNGEE. CDR3 length: 15 residues. V lost 4 bases and J 1 base, leaving 14 bases between the germline ends. CDR3 loop: CASSRAPQVQETQYF. The CDR3 DNA reads as TGTGCCAGCAGCCGAGCACCCCAGGTCCAAGAGACCCAGTACTTC.

J is TRBJ1-3 and V is TRBV30; unclear D gene. Germline assignment: CDR1 GTSNPN and CDR2 SVGIG (reference sequence). The CDR3 totals 13 residues. The germline V and J ends were trimmed by 0 bases and 6 bases, with 9 bases remaining between them. The DNA of the CDR3 is TGTGCCTGGAGTGTACCCCAGGAAAACACCATATATTTT. Translating gives CAWSVPQENTIYF.

J is TRBJ2-7 and V is TRBV2; 9 bases agree with TRBD2. The ends lost 8 bases at V and 5 bases at J; junction bases unmatched: 4. This CDR3 is built from 12 residues. The germline V gene encodes CDR1 SNHLY and CDR2 FYNNEI. DNA of the CDR3: TGTGCCAGCGAGCGGGAGGTCCACGAGCAGTACTTC. It specifies CASEREVHEQYF.

This chain connects TRBV2 to TRBJ2-4; no reliable D call. Germline V CDR1 and CDR2: SNHLY, FYNNEI. V was cut by 8 bases and J by 0 bases, with 11 bases left in between. The CDR3 has 14 residues. For the CDR3, the DNA is TGTGCCAGCGCCGAGGTCCTAGCCAAAAACATTCAGTACTTC. Encoded protein: CASAEVLAKNIQYF.

The chain combines TRBV3-1 with TRBJ2-3; 11 bases map to TRBD2. Germline values: CDR1 LGHDT, CDR2 YNNKEL (reference sequence). The CDR3 runs to 16 residues. Unmatched junction bases numbered 5, after V lost 4 bases and J lost 2 bases. This CDR3 reads CASSRGTSGYTDTQYF. In DNA form, the CDR3 reads TGTGCCAGCAGCCGTGGGACTAGCGGTTACACAGATACGCAGTATTTT.